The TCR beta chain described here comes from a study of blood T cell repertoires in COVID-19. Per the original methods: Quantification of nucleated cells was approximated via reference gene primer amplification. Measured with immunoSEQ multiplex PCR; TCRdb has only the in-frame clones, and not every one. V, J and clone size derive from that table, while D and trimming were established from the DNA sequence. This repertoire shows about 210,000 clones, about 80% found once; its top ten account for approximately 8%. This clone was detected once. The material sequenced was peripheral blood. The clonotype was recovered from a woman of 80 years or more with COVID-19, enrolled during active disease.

CDR3 nucleotide sequence: TGTGCTAGTGCTACCTCTAGCGGACTCTACAATGAGCAGTTCTTC. This sequence encodes CASATSSGLYNEQFF. V usage is TRBV12-5 and J usage is TRBJ2-1, with TRBD2 matching 7 bases. The germline gives CDR1 LGHNT, CDR2 FRNRAP. This CDR3 is built from 15 residues. The V gene end was trimmed by 7 bases and the J gene end by 3 bases; junction bases not matched to a gene: 9.